The entry that follows covers one TCR beta chain sequence. Its specificity is unknown. The sample originates from a study of blood T cells in healthy people across ages. About the research overall: Roughly one uniquely barcoded beta molecule per two T cells was captured.

V was trimmed by 4 bases and J by 9 bases, leaving 17 bases between them. Germline-derived CDR1 and CDR2 are SGHRS and YFSETQ. The CDR3 spans 14 residues. Every donor contributed roughly 10 milliliters of peripheral blood by blood draw. For the second PCR, which ran for roughly 6 to 12 cycles, a sample-barcoded 5' primer and a J-beta primer mix were used. TCRdb used MiXCR to reprocess the 5' RACE reads, holding one entry per CDR3 protein. The data contain nearly 1 million distinct CDR3 sequences, approximately 50% of them singletons. Study conclusions and caveats: A greater number of naive CD4+ cells and higher diversity distinguished long-lived donors from aged donors. Per million T cells, the diversity of TCR beta decreased roughly linearly as age advanced.

The sample comprised blood. The sequence derives from a woman aged 55-69 years in good health. The gene calls are TRBV5-1 and TRBJ2-1; tentative D call: TRBD2 (5 bases). The CDR3 is CASSPIPSSAEQFF. CDR3 in DNA: TGCGCCAGCAGCCCCATCCCTAGCAGCGCTGAGCAGTTCTTC.